Below, 32 T cell receptor beta chains from the same sample are listed, as sequenced in a study of T cells in tuberculosis. TCRdb keeps only in-frame clones here, not all; method: immunoSEQ multiplex PCR. The table has nearly 60,000 clones, roughly 88% seen once. After thawing and overnight rest, PBMC were stained with GMM-loaded CD1B tetramer, viability dye and anti-CD3 for sorting. CD1B tetramers were loaded with Rhodococcus equi-derived C32 glucose monomycolate. Sequenced sample: CD1b-GMM tetramer-negative cells sorted from PBMCs. All receptors derive from an adult woman with latent tuberculosis.

This clone appeared once. The J gene is TRBJ2-3, the V gene TRBV28, with TRBD2 identical over 10 bases. V lost 7 bases and J lost 3; bases outside the gene matches: 10. The CDR3 is 16 amino acids. Per the germline V gene, CDR1 is MDHEN and CDR2 is SYDVKM. CDR3 sequence (DNA): TGTGCCAGCACCCTGGTAGCGGGAGGCATAACAGATACGCAGTATTTT. It is translated as CASTLVAGGITDTQYF.

The J gene is TRBJ1-2, the V gene TRBV2, with 7 nucleotides matching TRBD1. The germline gives CDR1 SNHLY, CDR2 FYNNEI. CDR3 length: 15 amino acids. V shed 8 bases and J 0 bases; nucleotides not matched to a gene: 9. This CDR3 reads CASDDRDQSNYGYTF. CDR3 bases: TGTGCCAGCGATGACAGGGACCAATCTAACTATGGCTACACCTTC.

This clone came up once. The chain recombines TRBV2 with TRBJ1-6; possible D gene TRBD1, 5 bases. The germline CDR1 and CDR2 sequences are SNHLY and FYNNEI. Trimming pared 9 bases from V and 9 bases from J, leaving 24 bases between. The CDR3 extends over 16 amino acids. The CDR3, as DNA: TGTGCCAGTAGAGAACCCCGGGCCCAGGGTAGTTCACCCCTCCACTTT. Protein product: CASREPRAQGSSPLHF.

The CDR3 DNA reads as TGTGCCAGCAGCTGGGGGGGGGCCTTAAGCAATGGCTACACCTTC. Protein product: CASSWGGALSNGYTF. The rearrangement uses TRBV28 and TRBJ1-2; TRBD1 is a possible D gene (6 bases). The V gene's germline CDR1 is MDHEN and CDR2 SYDVKM. The germline V and J ends were trimmed by 6 bases and 6 bases, with 20 bases remaining between them. The CDR3 is 15 amino acids.

This chain links TRBV10-1 with TRBJ1-3, with 9 positions matching TRBD1. V gave up 7 bases and J gave up 4 bases; unmatched junction bases: 8. The CDR3 has 15 amino acids. Germline V gene sequence: CDR1 WNHNN, CDR2 SYGVQD (reference sequence). CDR3 protein: CASTRTGASGNTIYF. Written as DNA, the CDR3 is TGCGCCAGCACCAGGACAGGGGCATCCGGAAACACCATATATTTT.

The rearrangement links TRBV10-3 to TRBJ2-1; 10 bases line up with TRBD2. The junction had 6 bases not matched to a gene; V was cut back by 10 bases and J by 0 bases. Germline-derived CDR1 and CDR2 are ENHRY and SYGVKD. The CDR3 totals 15 residues. DNA for the CDR3: TGTGCCACCCATAGCGGGGGGAGCTCCTACAATGAGCAGTTCTTC. Translating gives CATHSGGSSYNEQFF.

This clone turned up a few times. The chain couples TRBV5-1 to TRBJ1-1; no definite D call. The CDR3 runs 14 residues. With 1 base removed from V and 4 bases from J, the gap between germline ends came to 11 bases. Germline V gives CDR1 SGHRS, CDR2 YFSETQ. CDR3 coding DNA: TGCGCCAGCAGCTTGTTCGCGGTTCCCACTGAAGCTTTCTTT. Protein product: CASSLFAVPTEAFF.

The V and J genes are TRBV7-3 and TRBJ2-1; weak D call: TRBD1 (6 bases). V was cut by 3 bases and J by 9 bases, with 15 bases left in between. The CDR3 loop spans 14 amino acids. CDR1 and CDR2 (germline): SGHTA, FQGTGA. CDR3 sequence reads: CASSLGTRLGEQFF. The CDR3 DNA follows: TGTGCCAGCAGCTTGGGGACAAGATTGGGTGAGCAGTTCTTC.

About this clone: At one boundary the junction diverges from the germline segment, which might be a read error. The chain couples TRBV7-7 to TRBJ2-5, with TRBD2 matching 8 bases. The CDR3 runs 14 residues. From germline, CDR1 is SSHAT and CDR2 FNYEAQ (reference sequence). CDR3 loop: CASSRGLGGWTQYF. CDR3 coding DNA: TGTGCTAGCAGCCGGGGACTAGGGGGATGGACCCAGTACTTC.

The V gene is TRBV19, the J gene TRBJ1-1; 10 bases align to TRBD1. CDR1 is LNHDA, CDR2 SQIVND, per germline (reference sequence). J was trimmed by 3 bases and V by 5 bases; bases with no gene match: 15. The length of the CDR3 is 18 residues. The DNA for the CDR3 is TGTGCCAGTAGTGCCGGACAGGGGGGTAGGGCCACCTACACTGAAGCTTTCTTT. The encoded protein is CASSAGQGGRATYTEAFF.

The V gene is TRBV6-5, the J gene TRBJ1-2; 8 bases are shared with TRBD1. The CDR3 is 14 residues long. Germline assignment: CDR1 MNHEY and CDR2 SVGAGI. The trim removed 6 bases at V and 8 bases at J, leaving 11 bases unmatched. The CDR3 nucleotides read TGTGCCAGCAGCCGCCGCCAGGGGGCTTGGGGCTACACCTTC. Its translation is CASSRRQGAWGYTF.

This chain joins TRBV6-5 and TRBJ1-5, with 11 bases fitting TRBD1. In germline, CDR1 is MNHEY, CDR2 SVGAGI. This CDR3 is 13 amino acids long. V dropped 6 bases and J dropped 5; count of bases not matched to a gene: 0. Written as DNA, the CDR3 is TGTGCCAGCAGGGGACAGGGGGATCAGCCCCAGCATTTT. Its protein is CASRGQGDQPQHF.

The CDR3 nucleotides are TGTGCCAGCAGGGGTCGAGACAGGGGGCTCTACGAGCAGTACTTC. Translation gives CASRGRDRGLYEQYF. The chain joins TRBV6-5 to TRBJ2-7, with 10 nucleotides matching TRBD1. The germline gives CDR1 MNHEY, CDR2 SVGAGI. After removal of 6 bases from V and 3 bases from J, the junction contained 8 bases not matched to a gene. The CDR3 covers 15 residues.

For the CDR3, the DNA is TGTGCCAGCAGTTTATACGGAGGAGCTGAAGCTTTCTTT. Protein product: CASSLYGGAEAFF. The V and J genes are TRBV27 and TRBJ1-1, with unresolved D. CDR3 length: 13 residues. The V end was cut by 1 base, the J end by 6 bases, with 9 bases between. The germline V gene has CDR1 MNHEY and CDR2 SMNVEV (reference sequence).

In its sample, this clone was seen a few times. This chain joins TRBV7-9 and TRBJ1-3; a weak D match, TRBD1 (5 bases). This CDR3 has 15 residues. Between the trimmed V and J ends, which lost 5 bases and 2 bases, there was a span of 13 bases. Germline V gives CDR1 SEHNR, CDR2 FQNEAQ (reference sequence). CDR3 sequence (DNA): TGTGCCAGCAGCCCTTCGGGGGGAACTGGAAACACCATATATTTT. Its protein is CASSPSGGTGNTIYF.

This chain uses TRBV6-1 with TRBJ2-7; D call uncertain. The CDR3 runs to 11 residues. The V and J ends lost 9 bases and 2 bases respectively, with 8 bases between them. From germline, CDR1 is MNHNS and CDR2 SASEGT. The CDR3 coding sequence is TGTGCCAGTCTTACTACCTACGAGCAGTACTTC. Translating it yields CASLTTYEQYF.

This chain links TRBV29-1 with TRBJ1-2; 7 bases line up with TRBD1. This CDR3 contains 14 residues. Germline assignment: CDR1 SQVTM and CDR2 ANQGSEA. The ends lost 3 bases at V and 1 base at J; junction bases unmatched: 5. For the CDR3, the DNA is TGCAGCGTTGATGCCACAGGGGATAACTATGGCTACACCTTC. Its translation is CSVDATGDNYGYTF.

This chain joins TRBV7-9 and TRBJ2-1; 8 nucleotides agree with TRBD2. Germline V CDR1 and CDR2: SEHNR, FQNEAQ (reference sequence). V lost 1 base to trimming and J lost 6 bases; unmatched junction nucleotides: 8. The CDR3 is 16 residues long. The CDR3 region has the DNA TGTGCCAGCAGCTTAGTACTCGCGGGAGGCATCAATGAGCAGTTCTTC. Residues: CASSLVLAGGINEQFF. The entire variable domain, with the rest obtained from reference TRBV7-9 and TRBJ2-1, is as follows: DTGVSQNPRHKITKRGQNVTFRCDPISEHNRLYWYRQTLGQGPEFLTYFQNEAQLEKSRLLSDRFSAERPKGSFSTLEIQRTEQGDSAMYLCASSLVLAGGINEQFFGPGTRLTVL.

The count of this clone is one. The V gene is TRBV5-8, the J gene TRBJ2-2; 9 bases fit TRBD1. V shed 3 bases, J shed 9 bases, and the junction held 9 bases outside the gene matches. Germline V gene sequence: CDR1 SGHTS, CDR2 YDEGEE. The CDR3 extends over 15 amino acids. The CDR3 sequence is CASSSSGTGSRELFF. The DNA of the CDR3 is TGTGCCAGCAGCTCATCCGGGACAGGGTCGAGGGAGCTGTTTTTT.

This chain uses TRBV4-3 with TRBJ2-2; D call uncertain. The CDR3 covers 14 residues. The germline V gene has CDR1 LGHNA and CDR2 YSLEER. V was shortened by 0 bases and J by 4 bases, with 6 bases between the two germline ends. The CDR3 loop reads CASSQEASTGELFF. The CDR3 DNA follows: TGCGCCAGCAGCCAAGAGGCCAGCACCGGGGAGCTGTTTTTT.

The genes are TRBV6-4 and TRBJ2-3; TRBD2 is a possible D gene (6 bases). V was shortened by 2 bases and J by 6 bases, with 21 bases between the two germline ends. Germline CDR1 is MRHNA and CDR2 is SNTAGT. CDR3 length: 17 amino acids. The CDR3: CASSDHGRRERSDTQYF. In nucleotides, the CDR3 is TGTGCCAGCAGTGACCACGGACGGAGGGAGAGGTCCGATACGCAGTATTTT.

CDR3 DNA: TGTGCCAGCAGCACCCGGGGGATCGGTAGTGAAAAACTGTTTTTT. Residues: CASSTRGIGSEKLFF. The chain has TRBV7-2 and TRBJ1-4; D may be TRBD1 (5 bases). CDR3 size: 15 residues. V was cut by 5 bases and J by 7 bases, with 17 bases left in between. CDR1 is SGHTA, CDR2 FQGNSA, per germline.

The V call is TRBV5-4, the J call TRBJ2-3; no clear D. The CDR3 loop spans 14 amino acids. V was trimmed by 1 base and J by 4 bases, leaving 10 bases between them. Looked up from germline, CDR1 is SGHNT and CDR2 is YYREEE (reference sequence). Here the CDR3 reads CASSLSSVPDTQYF. In DNA form, the CDR3 reads TGTGCCAGCAGCTTGTCCTCTGTCCCAGATACGCAGTATTTT.

The chain has TRBV5-1 and TRBJ2-7; tentative D call: TRBD1 (5 bases). V was cut by 0 bases and J by 1 base, with 11 bases left in between. The CDR3 covers 15 residues. Germline values: CDR1 SGHRS, CDR2 YFSETQ. The CDR3 region has the DNA TGCGCCAGCAGCTTGGGACAGAAAAGTTCCTACGAGCAGTACTTC. This translates into CASSLGQKSSYEQYF.

The J gene is TRBJ2-5, the V gene TRBV7-2; 7 bases are a match to TRBD1. The CDR3 sequence is 13 residues long. Trimming removed 6 bases from V and 5 bases from J; junction bases left unmatched: 6. Germline CDR1 is SGHTA and CDR2 is FQGNSA. The CDR3 DNA reads TGTGCCAGCAGACTACAGGGGTTGGAGACCCAGTACTTC. Its translation is CASRLQGLETQYF. The full variable domain, completed using reference TRBV7-2 and TRBJ2-5, is GAGVSQSPSNKVTEKGKDVELRCDPISGHTALYWYRQSLGQGLEFLIYFQGNSAPDKSGLPSDRFSAERTGGSVSTLTIQRTQQEDSAVYLCASRLQGLETQYFGPGTRLLVL.

The rearrangement links TRBV30 to TRBJ2-1; D is perhaps TRBD2 (5 bases). This CDR3 has 14 amino acids. Germline CDR1 is GTSNPN and CDR2 is SVGIG (reference sequence). The germline V and J ends were trimmed by 0 bases and 6 bases, with 12 bases remaining between them. Written as DNA, the CDR3 is TGTGCCTGGAGTGTGGAACTAGTGGGCAATGAGCAGTTCTTC. This translates into CAWSVELVGNEQFF.

The chain joins TRBV29-1 to TRBJ1-1; 7 bases line up with TRBD1. The junction had 7 bases not matched to a gene; V was cut back by 1 base and J by 5 bases. The CDR3 loop spans 14 amino acids. Germline V gives CDR1 SQVTM, CDR2 ANQGSEA. The CDR3 DNA is TGCAGCGTTGAAGCTACAGGACAGGCTACTGAAGCTTTCTTT. It encodes CSVEATGQATEAFF.

The chain joins TRBV5-4 to TRBJ2-3; TRBD1 might be the D (6 bases). V lost 0 bases and J lost 0, with 8 bases in between. The germline V gene encodes CDR1 SGHNT and CDR2 YYREEE (reference sequence). The CDR3 sequence is 15 residues long. CDR3 in amino acids: CASSLGGPSTDTQYF. The DNA for the CDR3 is TGTGCCAGCAGCTTGGGGGGGCCTAGCACAGATACGCAGTATTTT.

The chain uses TRBV7-6 and TRBJ2-3; D unclear. Germline CDR1 SGHVS, CDR2 FNYEAQ. The CDR3 has 13 amino acids. Trimming stripped 5 bases from V and 6 bases from J, with 12 bases between. The CDR3 reads CASSAAVWDTQYF. The CDR3 region has the DNA TGTGCCAGCAGCGCCGCGGTCTGGGATACGCAGTATTTT.

The rearrangement uses TRBV7-6 and TRBJ2-5, with a tentative D call TRBD2 (5 bases). The V gene's germline CDR1 is SGHVS and CDR2 FNYEAQ. The length of the CDR3 is 14 residues. Trimming stripped 2 bases from V and 0 bases from J, with 7 bases between. The CDR3 region is CASSLPGYQETQYF. The CDR3, as DNA: TGTGCCAGCAGCTTACCGGGGTACCAAGAGACCCAGTACTTC.

This chain connects TRBV4-3 to TRBJ1-6; a possible D gene is TRBD1 (6 bases). The length of the CDR3 is 14 residues. Per germline, CDR1 LGHNA and CDR2 YSLEER. The V end was cut by 0 bases, the J end by 10 bases, with 10 bases between. CDR3 residues: CASSQEGAGSPLHF. The CDR3 DNA follows: TGCGCCAGCAGCCAAGAGGGGGCAGGATCACCCCTCCACTTT.

The rearrangement uses TRBV28 and TRBJ1-5; a weak D match, TRBD1 (6 bases). CDR1 and CDR2 (germline): MDHEN, SYDVKM. The CDR3 contains 14 residues. V was trimmed by 5 bases and J by 2 bases, leaving 10 bases between them. The CDR3, as DNA: TGTGCCAGCAGTGGGGGCAATCGCAATCAGCCCCAGCATTTT. It encodes CASSGGNRNQPQHF.